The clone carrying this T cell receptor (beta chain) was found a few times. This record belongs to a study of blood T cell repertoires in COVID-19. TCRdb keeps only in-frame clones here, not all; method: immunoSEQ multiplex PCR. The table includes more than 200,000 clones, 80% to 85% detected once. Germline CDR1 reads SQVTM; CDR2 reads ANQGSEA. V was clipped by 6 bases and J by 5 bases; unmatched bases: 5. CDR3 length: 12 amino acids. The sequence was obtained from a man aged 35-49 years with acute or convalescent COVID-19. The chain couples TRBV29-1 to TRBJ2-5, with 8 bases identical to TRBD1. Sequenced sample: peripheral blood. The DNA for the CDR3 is TGCAGCGTGGGACAGGCATCGGAGACCCAGTACTTC. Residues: CSVGQASETQYF.